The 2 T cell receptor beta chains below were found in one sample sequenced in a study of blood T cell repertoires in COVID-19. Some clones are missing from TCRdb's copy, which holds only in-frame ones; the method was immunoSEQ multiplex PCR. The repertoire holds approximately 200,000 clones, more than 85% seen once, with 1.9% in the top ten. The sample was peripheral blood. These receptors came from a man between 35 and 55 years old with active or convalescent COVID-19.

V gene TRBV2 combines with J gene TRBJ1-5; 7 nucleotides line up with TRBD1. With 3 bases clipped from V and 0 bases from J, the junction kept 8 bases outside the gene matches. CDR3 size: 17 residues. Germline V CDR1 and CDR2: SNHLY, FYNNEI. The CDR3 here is CASSEAPGQISNQPQHF. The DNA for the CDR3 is TGTGCCAGCAGTGAGGCTCCGGGACAGATTAGCAATCAGCCCCAGCATTTT.

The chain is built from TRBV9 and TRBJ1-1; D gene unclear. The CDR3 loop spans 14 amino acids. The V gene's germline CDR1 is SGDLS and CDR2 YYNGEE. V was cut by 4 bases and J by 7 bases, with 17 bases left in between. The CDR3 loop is CASSQTRGRGEAFF. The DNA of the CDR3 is TGTGCCAGCAGCCAAACTAGAGGGCGGGGTGAAGCTTTCTTT.